This T cell receptor beta chain originates from a study of molecular identifiers for immune sequencing clone quantification. Study at large: Replicates partitioned RNA from approximately 20,000 or 98,000 naive CD8 cells into five parts, sequencing four. Overall study findings and caveats: Jurkat TCR RNA spiked in from one cell could reportedly be detected among around 920,000 naive cells.

CDR3 length: 12 amino acids. V lost 5 bases and J 8 bases, leaving 12 bases between the germline ends. TCRdb recomputed calls from the PCR reads with MiXCR, one row per CDR3 protein. The sample carries some 680,000 distinct CDR3 sequences, over 25% recorded once. There are many counts of this clonotype. The antigen remains unidentified. This chain joins TRBV12-3 or TRBV12-4 and TRBJ1-2; no clear D gene. Material: naive CD8+ T cells from blood, with Jurkat cell RNA spiked in. Subset meaning: FACS-sorted CD8+CD4-CCR7+CD45RA+ naive T cells. The receptor's source is a human donor in good health. Some libraries in this study had Jurkat cell RNA spiked in. CDR3 nucleotide sequence: TGTGCCAGCAGTAATTCAGGAGTAGGCTACACCTTC. Translating gives CASSNSGVGYTF.